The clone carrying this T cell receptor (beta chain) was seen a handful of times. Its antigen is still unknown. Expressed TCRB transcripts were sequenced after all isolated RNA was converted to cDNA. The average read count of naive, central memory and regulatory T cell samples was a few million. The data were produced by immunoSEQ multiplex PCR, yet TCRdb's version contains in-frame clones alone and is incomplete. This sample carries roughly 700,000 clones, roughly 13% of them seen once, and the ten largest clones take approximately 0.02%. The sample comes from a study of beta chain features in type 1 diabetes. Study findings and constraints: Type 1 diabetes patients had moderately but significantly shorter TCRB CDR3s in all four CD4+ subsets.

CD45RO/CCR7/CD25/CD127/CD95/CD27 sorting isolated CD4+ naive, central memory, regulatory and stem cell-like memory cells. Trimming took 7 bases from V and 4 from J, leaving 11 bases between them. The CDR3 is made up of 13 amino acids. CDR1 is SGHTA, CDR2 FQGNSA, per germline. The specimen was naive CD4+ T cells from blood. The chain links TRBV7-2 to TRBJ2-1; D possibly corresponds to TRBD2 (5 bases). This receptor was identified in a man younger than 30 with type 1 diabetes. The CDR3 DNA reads TGTGCCAGCACCGCGGGCAGTTACAATGAGCAGTTCTTC. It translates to CASTAGSYNEQFF.